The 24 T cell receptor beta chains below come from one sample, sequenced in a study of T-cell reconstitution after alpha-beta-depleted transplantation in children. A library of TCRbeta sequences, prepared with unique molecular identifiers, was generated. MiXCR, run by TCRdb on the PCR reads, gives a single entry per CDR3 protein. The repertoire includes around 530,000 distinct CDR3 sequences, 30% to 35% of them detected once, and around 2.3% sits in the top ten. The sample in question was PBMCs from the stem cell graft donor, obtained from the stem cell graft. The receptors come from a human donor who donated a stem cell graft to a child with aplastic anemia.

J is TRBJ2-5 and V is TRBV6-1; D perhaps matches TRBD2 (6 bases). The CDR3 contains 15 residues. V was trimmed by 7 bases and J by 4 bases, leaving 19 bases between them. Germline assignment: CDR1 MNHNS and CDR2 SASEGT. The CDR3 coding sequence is TGTGCCAGCACCTCCCGCCCGGGGGTGGCAGAGACCCAGTACTTC. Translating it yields CASTSRPGVAETQYF.

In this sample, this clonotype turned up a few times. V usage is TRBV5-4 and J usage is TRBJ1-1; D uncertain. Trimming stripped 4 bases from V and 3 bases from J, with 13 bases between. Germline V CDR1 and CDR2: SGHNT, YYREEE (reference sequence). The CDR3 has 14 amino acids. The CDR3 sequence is CASSNPRGDTEAFF. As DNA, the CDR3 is TGTGCCAGCAGCAACCCCCGCGGAGACACTGAAGCTTTCTTT.

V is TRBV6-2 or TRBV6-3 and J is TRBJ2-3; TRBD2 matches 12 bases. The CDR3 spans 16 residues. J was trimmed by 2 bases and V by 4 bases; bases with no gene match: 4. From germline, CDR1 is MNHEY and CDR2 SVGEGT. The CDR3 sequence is CASSWTSGTSTDTQYF. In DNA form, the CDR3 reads TGTGCCAGCAGTTGGACTAGCGGGACATCCACAGATACGCAGTATTTT.

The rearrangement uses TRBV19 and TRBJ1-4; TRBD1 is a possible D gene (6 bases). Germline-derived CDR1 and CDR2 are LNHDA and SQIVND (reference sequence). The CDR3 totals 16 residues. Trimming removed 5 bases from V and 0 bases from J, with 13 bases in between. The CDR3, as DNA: TGTGCCAGTAGTCCTCGGACAGCAGCAACTAATGAAAAACTGTTTTTT. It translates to CASSPRTAATNEKLFF.

The CDR3 nucleotides are TGTGCCAGCTCACTCATCCAGGGGGGTGAGCAGTTCTTC. Translating it yields CASSLIQGGEQFF. The J gene is TRBJ2-1, the V gene TRBV18; TRBD1 is a possible D gene (7 bases). V lost 4 bases and J lost 9, with 13 bases in between. Germline loops: CDR1 KGHSH, CDR2 LQKENI. The CDR3 sequence is 13 residues long.

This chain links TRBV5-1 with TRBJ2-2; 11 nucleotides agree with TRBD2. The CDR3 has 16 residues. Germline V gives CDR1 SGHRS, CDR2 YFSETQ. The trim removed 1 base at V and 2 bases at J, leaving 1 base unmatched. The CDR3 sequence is CASSLRLAGNTGELFF. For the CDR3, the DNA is TGCGCCAGCAGCTTGAGACTAGCGGGAAACACCGGGGAGCTGTTTTTT.

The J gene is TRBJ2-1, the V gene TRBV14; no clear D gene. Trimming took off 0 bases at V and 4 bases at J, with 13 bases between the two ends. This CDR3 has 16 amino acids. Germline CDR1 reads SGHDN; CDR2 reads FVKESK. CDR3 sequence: CASSQDKGAIYNEQFF. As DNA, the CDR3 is TGTGCCAGCAGCCAAGATAAAGGCGCCATTTACAATGAGCAGTTCTTC.

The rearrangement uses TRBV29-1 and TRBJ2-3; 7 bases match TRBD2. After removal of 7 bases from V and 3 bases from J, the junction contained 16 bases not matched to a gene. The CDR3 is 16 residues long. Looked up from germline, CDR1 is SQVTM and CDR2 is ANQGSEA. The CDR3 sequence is CSALRDYDFATDTQYF. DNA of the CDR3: TGCAGCGCTCTCCGGGACTATGATTTTGCGACAGATACGCAGTATTTT.

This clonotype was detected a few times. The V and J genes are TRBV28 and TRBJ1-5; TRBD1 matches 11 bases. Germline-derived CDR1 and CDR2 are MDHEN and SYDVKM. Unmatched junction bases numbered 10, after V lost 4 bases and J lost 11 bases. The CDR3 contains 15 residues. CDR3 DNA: TGTGCCAGCAGTTCCAGAGGGACAGGGGGAACAGCCCAGCATTTT. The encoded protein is CASSSRGTGGTAQHF.

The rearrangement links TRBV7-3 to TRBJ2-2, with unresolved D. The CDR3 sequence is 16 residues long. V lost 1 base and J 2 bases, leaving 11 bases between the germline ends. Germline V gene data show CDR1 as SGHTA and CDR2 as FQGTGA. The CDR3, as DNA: TGTGCCAGCAGCTTAAATGGTGGAACTAACACCGGGGAGCTGTTTTTT. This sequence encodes CASSLNGGTNTGELFF.

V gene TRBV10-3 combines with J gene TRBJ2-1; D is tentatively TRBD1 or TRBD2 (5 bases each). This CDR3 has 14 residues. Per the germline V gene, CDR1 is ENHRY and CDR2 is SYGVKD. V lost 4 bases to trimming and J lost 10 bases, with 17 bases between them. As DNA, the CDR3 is TGTGCCATCAGTGTCGAGGGGTCCCTAGGGGAGCAGTTCTTC. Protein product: CAISVEGSLGEQFF.

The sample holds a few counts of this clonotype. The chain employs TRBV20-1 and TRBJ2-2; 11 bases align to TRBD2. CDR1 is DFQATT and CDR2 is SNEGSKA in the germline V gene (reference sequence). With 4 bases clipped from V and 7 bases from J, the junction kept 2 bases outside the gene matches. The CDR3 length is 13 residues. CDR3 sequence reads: CSANGLAGGELFF. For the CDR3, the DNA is TGCAGTGCTAACGGACTAGCGGGCGGGGAGCTGTTTTTT.

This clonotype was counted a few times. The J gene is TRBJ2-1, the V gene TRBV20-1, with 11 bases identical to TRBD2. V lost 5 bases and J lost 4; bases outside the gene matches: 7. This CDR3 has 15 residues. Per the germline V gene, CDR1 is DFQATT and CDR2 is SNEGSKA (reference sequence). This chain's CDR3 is CSAPPGTSGYNEQFF. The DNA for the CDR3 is TGCAGTGCTCCGCCCGGGACTAGCGGTTACAATGAGCAGTTCTTC.

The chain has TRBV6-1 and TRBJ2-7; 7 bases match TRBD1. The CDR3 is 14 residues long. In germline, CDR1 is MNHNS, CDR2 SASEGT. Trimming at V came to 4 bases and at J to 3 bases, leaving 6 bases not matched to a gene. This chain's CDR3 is CASSVRQGFYEQYF. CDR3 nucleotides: TGTGCCAGCAGTGTCCGACAGGGCTTCTACGAGCAGTACTTC.

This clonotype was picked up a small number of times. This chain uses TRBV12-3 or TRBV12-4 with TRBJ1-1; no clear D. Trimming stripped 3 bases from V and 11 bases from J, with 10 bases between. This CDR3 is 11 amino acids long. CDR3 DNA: TGTGCCAGCAGTTTTCTGGCCCGGGCTTTCTTT. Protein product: CASSFLARAFF.

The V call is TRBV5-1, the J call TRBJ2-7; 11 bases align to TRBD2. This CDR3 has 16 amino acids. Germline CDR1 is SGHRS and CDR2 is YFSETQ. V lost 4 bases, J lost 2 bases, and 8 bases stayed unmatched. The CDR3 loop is CASSPSGTSGTYEQYV. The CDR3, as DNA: TGCGCCAGCAGCCCATCCGGGACTAGCGGAACCTACGAGCAGTACGTC.

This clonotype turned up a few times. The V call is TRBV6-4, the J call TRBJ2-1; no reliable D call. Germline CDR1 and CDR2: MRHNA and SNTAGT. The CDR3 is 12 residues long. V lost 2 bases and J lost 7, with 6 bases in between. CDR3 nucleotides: TGTGCCAGCAGTGACCTCTTAAATGAGCAGTTCTTC. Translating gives CASSDLLNEQFF.

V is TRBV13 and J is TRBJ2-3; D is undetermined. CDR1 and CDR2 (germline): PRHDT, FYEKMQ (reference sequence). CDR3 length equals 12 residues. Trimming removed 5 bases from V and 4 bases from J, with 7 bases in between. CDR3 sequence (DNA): TGTGCCAGCAGCGGGATGTCAGATACGCAGTATTTT. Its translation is CASSGMSDTQYF.

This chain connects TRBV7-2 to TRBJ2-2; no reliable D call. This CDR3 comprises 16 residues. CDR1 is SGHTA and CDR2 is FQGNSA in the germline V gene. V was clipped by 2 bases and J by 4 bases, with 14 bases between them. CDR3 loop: CASSLSQSASTGELFF. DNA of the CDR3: TGTGCCAGCAGCTTAAGCCAGTCGGCGAGCACCGGGGAGCTGTTTTTT. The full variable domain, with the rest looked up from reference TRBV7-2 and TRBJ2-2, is GAGVSQSPSNKVTEKGKDVELRCDPISGHTALYWYRQSLGQGLEFLIYFQGNSAPDKSGLPSDRFSAERTGGSVSTLTIQRTQQEDSAVYLCASSLSQSASTGELFFGEGSRLTVL.

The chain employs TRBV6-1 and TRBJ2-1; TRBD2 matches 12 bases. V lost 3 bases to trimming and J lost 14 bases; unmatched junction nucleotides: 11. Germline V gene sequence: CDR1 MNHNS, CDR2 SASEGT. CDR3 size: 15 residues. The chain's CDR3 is CASSEEGTSGPGEFF. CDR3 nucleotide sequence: TGTGCCAGCAGTGAGGAAGGGACTAGCGGGCCCGGGGAGTTCTTC.

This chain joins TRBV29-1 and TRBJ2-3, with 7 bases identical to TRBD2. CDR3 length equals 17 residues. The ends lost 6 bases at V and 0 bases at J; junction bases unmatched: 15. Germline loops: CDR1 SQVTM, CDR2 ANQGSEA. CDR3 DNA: TGCAGCGTCGAAATCAGGAGCGGGACCTACAGCACAGATACGCAGTATTTT. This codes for CSVEIRSGTYSTDTQYF.

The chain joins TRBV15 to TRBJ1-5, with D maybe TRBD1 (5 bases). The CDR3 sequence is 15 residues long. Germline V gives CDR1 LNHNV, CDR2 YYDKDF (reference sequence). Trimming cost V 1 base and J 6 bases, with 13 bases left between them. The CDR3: CATSRGQRRSQPQHF. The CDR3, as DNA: TGTGCCACCAGCAGAGGACAGAGACGGAGTCAGCCCCAGCATTTT.

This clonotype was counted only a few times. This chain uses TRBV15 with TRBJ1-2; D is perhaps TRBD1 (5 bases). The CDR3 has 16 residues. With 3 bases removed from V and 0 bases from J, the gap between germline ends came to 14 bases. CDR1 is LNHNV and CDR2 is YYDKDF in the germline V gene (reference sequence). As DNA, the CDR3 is TGTGCCACCAGCAGGGAAGGGACGGAGGCTAACTATGGCTACACCTTC. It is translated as CATSREGTEANYGYTF.

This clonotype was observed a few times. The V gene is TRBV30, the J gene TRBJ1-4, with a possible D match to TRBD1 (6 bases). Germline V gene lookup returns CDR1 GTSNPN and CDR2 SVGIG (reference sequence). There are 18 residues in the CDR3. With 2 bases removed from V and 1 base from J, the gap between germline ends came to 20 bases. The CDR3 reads CAWSRHQTGVGTNEKLFF. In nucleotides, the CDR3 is TGTGCCTGGAGTAGACATCAGACAGGAGTGGGAACTAATGAAAAACTGTTTTTT.